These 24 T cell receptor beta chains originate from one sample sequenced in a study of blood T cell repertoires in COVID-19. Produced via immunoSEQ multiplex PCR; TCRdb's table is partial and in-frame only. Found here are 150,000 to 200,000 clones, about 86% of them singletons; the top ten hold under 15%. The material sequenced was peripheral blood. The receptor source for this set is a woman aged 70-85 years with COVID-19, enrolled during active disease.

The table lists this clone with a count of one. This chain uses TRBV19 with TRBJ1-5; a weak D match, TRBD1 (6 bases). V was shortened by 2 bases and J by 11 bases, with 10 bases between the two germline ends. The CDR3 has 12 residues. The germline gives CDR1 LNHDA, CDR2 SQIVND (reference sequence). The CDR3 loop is CASSIRPGAQHF. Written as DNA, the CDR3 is TGTGCCAGTAGTATAAGGCCAGGGGCCCAGCATTTT.

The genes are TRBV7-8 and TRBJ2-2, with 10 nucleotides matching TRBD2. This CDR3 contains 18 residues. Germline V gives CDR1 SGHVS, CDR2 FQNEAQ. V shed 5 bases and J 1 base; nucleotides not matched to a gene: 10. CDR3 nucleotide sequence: TGTGCCAGCAGCCCAAAGACTACTAGCGGGGTGAACACCGGGGAGCTGTTTTTT. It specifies CASSPKTTSGVNTGELFF. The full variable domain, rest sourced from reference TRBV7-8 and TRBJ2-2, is GAGVSQSPRYKVAKRGQDVALRCDPISGHVSLFWYQQALGQGPEFLTYFQNEAQLDKSGLPSDRFFAERPEGSVSTLKIQRTQQEDSAVYLCASSPKTTSGVNTGELFFGEGSRLTVL.

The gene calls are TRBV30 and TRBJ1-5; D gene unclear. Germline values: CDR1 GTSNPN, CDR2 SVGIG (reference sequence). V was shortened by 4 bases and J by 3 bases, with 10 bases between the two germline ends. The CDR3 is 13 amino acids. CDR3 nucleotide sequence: TGTGCCTGGAATAAACAGAACAATCAGCCCCAGCATTTT. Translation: CAWNKQNNQPQHF.

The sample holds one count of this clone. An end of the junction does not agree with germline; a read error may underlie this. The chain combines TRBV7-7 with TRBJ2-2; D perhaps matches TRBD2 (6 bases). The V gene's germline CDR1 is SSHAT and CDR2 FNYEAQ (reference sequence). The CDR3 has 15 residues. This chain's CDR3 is CASSFGTANTGELFF. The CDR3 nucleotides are TGTGCTAGCAGCTTTGGGACTGCTAACACCGGGGAGCTGTTTTTT.

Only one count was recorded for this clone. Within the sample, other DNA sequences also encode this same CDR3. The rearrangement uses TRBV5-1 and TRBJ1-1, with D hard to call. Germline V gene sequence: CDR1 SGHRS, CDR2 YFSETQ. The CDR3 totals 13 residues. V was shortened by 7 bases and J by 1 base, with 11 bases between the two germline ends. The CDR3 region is CASHTAGNTEAFF. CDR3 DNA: TGCGCCAGCCACACGGCGGGGAACACTGAAGCTTTCTTT. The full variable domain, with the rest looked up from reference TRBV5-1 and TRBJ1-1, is KAGVTQTPRYLIKTRGQQVTLSCSPISGHRSVSWYQQTPGQGLQFLFEYFSETQRNKGNFPGRFSGRQFSNSRSEMNVSTLELGDSALYLCASHTAGNTEAFFGQGTRLTVV.

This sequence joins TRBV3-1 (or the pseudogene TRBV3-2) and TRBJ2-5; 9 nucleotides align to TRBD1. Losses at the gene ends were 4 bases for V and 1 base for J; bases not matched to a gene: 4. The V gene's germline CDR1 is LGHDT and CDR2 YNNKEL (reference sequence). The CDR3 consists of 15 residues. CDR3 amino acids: CASSLNRGPQETQYF. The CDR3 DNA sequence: TGTGCCAGCAGCCTAAACAGGGGGCCCCAAGAGACCCAGTACTTC.

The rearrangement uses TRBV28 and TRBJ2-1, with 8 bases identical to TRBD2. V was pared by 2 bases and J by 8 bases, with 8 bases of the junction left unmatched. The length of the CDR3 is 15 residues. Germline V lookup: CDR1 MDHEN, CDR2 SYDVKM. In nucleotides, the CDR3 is TGTGCCAGCAGTTTAATGTCGGGAGGGCCCCATGAGCAGTTCTTC. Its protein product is CASSLMSGGPHEQFF.

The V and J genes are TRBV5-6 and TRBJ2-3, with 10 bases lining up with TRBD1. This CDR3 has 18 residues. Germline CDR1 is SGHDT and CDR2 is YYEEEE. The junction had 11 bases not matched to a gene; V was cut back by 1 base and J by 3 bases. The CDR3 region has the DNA TGTGCCAGCAGCTTGTACTCCGGCGGGACAGGGGTGACAGATACGCAGTATTTT. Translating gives CASSLYSGGTGVTDTQYF.

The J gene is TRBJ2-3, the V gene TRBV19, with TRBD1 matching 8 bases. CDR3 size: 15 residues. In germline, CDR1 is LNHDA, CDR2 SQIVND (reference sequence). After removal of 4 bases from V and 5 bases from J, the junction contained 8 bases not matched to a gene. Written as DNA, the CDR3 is TGTGCCAGTAGTACCCGGCAGGGGGCAAGAGATACGCAGTATTTT. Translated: CASSTRQGARDTQYF.

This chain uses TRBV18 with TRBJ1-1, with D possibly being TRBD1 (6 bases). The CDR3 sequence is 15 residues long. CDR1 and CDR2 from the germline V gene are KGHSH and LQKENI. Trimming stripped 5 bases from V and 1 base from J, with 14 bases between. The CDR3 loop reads CASSTQGTRNTEAFF. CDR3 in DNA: TGTGCCAGCTCAACTCAAGGGACAAGGAACACTGAAGCTTTCTTT.

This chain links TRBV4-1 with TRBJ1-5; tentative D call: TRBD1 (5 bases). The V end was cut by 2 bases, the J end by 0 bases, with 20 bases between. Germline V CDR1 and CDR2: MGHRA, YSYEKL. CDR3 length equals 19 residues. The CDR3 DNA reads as TGCGCCAGCAGCCAAAATCCTCTAGGACACATAAATAGCAATCAGCCCCAGCATTTT. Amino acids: CASSQNPLGHINSNQPQHF.

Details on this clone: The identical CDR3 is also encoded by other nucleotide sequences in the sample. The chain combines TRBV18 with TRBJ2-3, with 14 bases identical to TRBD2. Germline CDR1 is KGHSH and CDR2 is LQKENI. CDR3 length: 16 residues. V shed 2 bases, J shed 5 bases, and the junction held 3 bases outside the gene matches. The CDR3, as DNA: TGTGCCAGCTCACCAGGACTAGCGGGAGGAAGAGATACGCAGTATTTT. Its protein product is CASSPGLAGGRDTQYF.

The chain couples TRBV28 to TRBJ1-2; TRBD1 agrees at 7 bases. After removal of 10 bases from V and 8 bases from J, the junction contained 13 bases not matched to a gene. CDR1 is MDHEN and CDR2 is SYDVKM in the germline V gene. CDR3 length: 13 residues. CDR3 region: CATPTGVIGGYTF. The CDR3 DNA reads TGTGCCACCCCCACAGGGGTAATAGGAGGCTACACCTTC.

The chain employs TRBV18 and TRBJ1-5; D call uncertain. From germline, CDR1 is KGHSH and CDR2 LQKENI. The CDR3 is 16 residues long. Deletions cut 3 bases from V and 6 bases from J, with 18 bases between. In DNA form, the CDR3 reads TGTGCCAGCTCACCGCGGGGTATTGAGGGCGTTCAGCCCCAGCATTTT. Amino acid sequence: CASSPRGIEGVQPQHF.

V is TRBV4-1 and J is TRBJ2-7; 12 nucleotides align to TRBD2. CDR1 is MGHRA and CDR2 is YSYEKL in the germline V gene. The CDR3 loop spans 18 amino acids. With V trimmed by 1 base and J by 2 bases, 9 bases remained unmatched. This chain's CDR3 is CASSQVRSSGRATYEQYF. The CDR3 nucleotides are TGCGCCAGCAGCCAAGTCCGGTCTAGCGGGAGGGCCACCTACGAGCAGTACTTC.

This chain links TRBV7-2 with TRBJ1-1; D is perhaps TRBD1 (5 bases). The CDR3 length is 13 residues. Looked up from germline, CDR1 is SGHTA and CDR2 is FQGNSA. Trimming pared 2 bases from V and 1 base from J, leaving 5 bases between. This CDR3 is CASSLQGNTEAFF. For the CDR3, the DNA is TGTGCCAGCAGCTTACAGGGGAACACTGAAGCTTTCTTT.

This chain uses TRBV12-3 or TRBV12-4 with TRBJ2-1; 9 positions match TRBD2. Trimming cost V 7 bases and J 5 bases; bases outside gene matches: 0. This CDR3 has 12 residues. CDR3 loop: CASKREDNEQFF. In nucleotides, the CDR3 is TGTGCCAGCAAGCGGGAGGACAATGAGCAGTTCTTC.

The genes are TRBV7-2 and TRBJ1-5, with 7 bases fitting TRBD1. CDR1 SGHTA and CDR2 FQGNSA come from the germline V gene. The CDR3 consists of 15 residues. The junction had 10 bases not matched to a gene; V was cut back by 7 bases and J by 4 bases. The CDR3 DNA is TGTGCCAGCAACATTATTCAGGGGGATAATCAGCCCCAGCATTTT. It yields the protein CASNIIQGDNQPQHF.

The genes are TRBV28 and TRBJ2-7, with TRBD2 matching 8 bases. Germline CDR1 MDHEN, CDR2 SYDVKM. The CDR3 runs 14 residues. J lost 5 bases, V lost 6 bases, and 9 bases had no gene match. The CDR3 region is CASRVSGTRDEQYF. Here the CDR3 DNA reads TGTGCCAGCAGGGTTAGCGGGACGAGGGACGAGCAGTACTTC.

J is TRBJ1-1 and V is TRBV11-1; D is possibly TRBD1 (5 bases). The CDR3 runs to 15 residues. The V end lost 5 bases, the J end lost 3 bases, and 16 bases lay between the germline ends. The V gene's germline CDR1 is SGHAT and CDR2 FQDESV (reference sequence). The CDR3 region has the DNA TGTGCCAGCAGCCCCCAGGGCGGTTATGACACTGAAGCTTTCTTT. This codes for CASSPQGGYDTEAFF. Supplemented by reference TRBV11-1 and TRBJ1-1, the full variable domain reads EAEVAQSPRYKITEKSQAVAFWCDPISGHATLYWYRQILGQGPELLVQFQDESVVDDSQLPKDRFSAERLKGVDSTLKIQPAELGDSAMYLCASSPQGGYDTEAFFGQGTRLTVV.

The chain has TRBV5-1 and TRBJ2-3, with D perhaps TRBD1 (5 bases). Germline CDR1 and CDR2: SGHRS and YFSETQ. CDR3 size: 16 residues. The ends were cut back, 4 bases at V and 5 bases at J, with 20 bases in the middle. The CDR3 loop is CASSPLRQGNQDTQYF. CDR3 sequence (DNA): TGCGCCAGCAGCCCATTAAGGCAGGGAAATCAAGATACGCAGTATTTT.

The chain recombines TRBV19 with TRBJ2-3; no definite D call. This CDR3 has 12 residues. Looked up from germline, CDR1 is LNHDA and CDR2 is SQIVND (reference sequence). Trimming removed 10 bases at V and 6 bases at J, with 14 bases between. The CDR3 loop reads CATSPLRDTQYF. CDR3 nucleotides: TGTGCCACCTCCCCCCTGCGGGATACGCAGTATTTT.

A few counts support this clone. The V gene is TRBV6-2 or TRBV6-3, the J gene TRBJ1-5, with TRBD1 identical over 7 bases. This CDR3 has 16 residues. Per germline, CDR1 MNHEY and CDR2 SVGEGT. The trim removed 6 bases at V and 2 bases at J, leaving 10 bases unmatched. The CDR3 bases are TGTGCCAGCAGCAGGGGACAGTTCTTTCGCAATCAGCCCCAGCATTTT. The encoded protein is CASSRGQFFRNQPQHF.

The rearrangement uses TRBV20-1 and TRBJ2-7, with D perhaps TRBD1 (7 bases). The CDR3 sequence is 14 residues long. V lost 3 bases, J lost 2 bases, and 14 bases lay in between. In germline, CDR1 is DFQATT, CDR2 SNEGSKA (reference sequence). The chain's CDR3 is CSASAGQLPYEQYF. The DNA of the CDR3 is TGCAGTGCTAGTGCGGGACAGCTCCCCTACGAGCAGTACTTC.